The text below deals with one TCR beta chain. The data belong to a study of blood T cell repertoires in COVID-19. Clones were sequenced by immunoSEQ multiplex PCR, and TCRdb holds only the in-frame ones, with some missing. The sample yields 90,000 to 130,000 clones, more than 65% seen once. This clonotype originated in a woman older than 75 with acute or convalescent COVID-19. The sample taken for sequencing was peripheral blood.

The DNA for the CDR3 is TGCGCCAGCAGCTTTGCAGGGTTATCAGGAAACACCATATATTTT. This sequence encodes CASSFAGLSGNTIYF. This chain uses TRBV5-1 with TRBJ1-3; perhaps TRBD1 as D (5 bases). The CDR3 contains 15 residues. Germline V gene lookup returns CDR1 SGHRS and CDR2 YFSETQ. The V and J ends lost 2 bases and 4 bases respectively, with 13 bases between them.